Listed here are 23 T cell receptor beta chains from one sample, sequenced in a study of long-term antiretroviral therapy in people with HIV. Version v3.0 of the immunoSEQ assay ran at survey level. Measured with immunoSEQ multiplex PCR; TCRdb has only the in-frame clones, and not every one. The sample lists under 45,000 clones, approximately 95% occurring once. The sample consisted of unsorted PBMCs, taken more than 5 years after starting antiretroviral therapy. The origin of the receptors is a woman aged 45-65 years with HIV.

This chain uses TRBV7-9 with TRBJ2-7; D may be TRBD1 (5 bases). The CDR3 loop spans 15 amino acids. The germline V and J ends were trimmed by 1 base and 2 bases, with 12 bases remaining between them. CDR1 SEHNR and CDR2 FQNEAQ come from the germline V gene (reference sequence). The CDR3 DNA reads TGTGCCAGCAGCTTAGGTCGCAGGGTTACCTACGAGCAGTACTTC. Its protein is CASSLGRRVTYEQYF.

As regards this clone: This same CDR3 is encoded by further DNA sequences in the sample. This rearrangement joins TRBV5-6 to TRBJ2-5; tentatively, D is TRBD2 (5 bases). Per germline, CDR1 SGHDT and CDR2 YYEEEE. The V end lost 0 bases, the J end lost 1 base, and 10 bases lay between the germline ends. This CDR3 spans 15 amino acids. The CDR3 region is CASSLGRAGQETQYF. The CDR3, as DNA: TGTGCCAGCAGCTTGGGGCGGGCGGGCCAAGAGACCCAGTACTTC.

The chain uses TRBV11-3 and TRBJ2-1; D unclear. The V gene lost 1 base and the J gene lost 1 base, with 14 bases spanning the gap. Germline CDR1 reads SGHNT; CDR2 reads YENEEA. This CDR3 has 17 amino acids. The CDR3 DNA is TGTGCCAGCAGCTTAGTCACCGGGCCCGGATCCTACAATGAGCAGTTCTTC. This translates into CASSLVTGPGSYNEQFF.

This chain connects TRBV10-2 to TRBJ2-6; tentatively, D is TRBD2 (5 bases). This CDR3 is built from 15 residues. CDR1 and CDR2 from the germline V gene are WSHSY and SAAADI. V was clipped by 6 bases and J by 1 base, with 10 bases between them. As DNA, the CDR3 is TGCGCCAGCAGCCCCTCGGGGTCTGGGGCCAACGTCCTGACTTTC. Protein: CASSPSGSGANVLTF.

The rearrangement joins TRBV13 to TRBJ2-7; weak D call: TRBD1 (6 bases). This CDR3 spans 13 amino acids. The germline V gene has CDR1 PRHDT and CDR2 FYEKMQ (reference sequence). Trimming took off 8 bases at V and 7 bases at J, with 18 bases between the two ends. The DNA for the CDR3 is TGTGCCAGCGGTTTGGGGGCTTTAAGGGAGCAGTACTTC. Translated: CASGLGALREQYF.

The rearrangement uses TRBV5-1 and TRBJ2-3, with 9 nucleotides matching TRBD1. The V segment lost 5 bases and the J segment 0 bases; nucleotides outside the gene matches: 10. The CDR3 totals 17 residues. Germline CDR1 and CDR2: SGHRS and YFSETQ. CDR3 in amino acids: CASRLKTGGRSTDTQYF. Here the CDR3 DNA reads TGCGCCAGCAGACTTAAAACAGGGGGCAGGAGCACAGATACGCAGTATTTT.

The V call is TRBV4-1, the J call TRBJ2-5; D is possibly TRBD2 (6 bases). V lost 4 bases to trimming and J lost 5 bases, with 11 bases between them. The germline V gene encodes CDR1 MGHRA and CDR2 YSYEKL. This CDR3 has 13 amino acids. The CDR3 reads CASSLAGGETQYF. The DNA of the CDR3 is TGCGCCAGCAGCCTGGCCGGGGGTGAGACCCAGTACTTC.

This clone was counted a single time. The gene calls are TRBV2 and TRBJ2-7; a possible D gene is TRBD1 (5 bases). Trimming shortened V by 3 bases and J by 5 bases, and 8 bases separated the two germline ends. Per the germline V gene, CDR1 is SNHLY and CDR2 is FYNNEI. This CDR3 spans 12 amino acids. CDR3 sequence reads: CASSDRVDEQYF. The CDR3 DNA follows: TGTGCCAGCAGTGACAGGGTCGACGAGCAGTACTTC.

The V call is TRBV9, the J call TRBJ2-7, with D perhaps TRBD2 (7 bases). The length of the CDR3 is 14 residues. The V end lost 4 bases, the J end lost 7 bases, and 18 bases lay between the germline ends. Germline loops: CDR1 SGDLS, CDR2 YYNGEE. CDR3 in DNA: TGTGCCAGCAGCCCTTGGGGGGGCGAAGGAGAGCAGTACTTC. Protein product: CASSPWGGEGEQYF.

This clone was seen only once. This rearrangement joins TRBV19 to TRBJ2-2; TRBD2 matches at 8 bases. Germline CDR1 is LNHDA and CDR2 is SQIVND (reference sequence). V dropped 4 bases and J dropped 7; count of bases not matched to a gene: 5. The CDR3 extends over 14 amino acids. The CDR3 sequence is CASSTGLAVGELFF. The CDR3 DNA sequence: TGTGCCAGTAGTACCGGACTAGCTGTCGGGGAGCTGTTTTTT.

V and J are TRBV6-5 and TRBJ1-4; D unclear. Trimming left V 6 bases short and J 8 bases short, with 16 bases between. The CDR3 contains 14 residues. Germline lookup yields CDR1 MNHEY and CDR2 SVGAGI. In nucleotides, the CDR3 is TGTGCCAGCAGCTTACAACCGGCGTCGGAAAAACTGTTTTTT. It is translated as CASSLQPASEKLFF.

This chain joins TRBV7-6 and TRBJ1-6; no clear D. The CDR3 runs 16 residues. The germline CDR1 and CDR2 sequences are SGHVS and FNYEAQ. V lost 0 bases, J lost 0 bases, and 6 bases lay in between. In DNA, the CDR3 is TGTGCCAGCAGCTTAGCTGTTAGCTCCTATAATTCACCCCTCCACTTT. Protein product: CASSLAVSSYNSPLHF.

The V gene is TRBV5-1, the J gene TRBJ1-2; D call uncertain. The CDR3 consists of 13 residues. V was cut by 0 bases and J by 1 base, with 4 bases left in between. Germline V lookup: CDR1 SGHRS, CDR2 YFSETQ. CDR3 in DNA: TGCGCCAGCAGCTTGGGCGGTAACTATGGCTACACCTTC. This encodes CASSLGGNYGYTF.

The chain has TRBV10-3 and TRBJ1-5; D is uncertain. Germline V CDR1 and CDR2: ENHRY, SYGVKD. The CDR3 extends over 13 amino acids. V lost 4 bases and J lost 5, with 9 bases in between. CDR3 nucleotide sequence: TGTGCCATCAGTGTTAGTAGAGATCAGCCCCAGCATTTT. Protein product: CAISVSRDQPQHF.

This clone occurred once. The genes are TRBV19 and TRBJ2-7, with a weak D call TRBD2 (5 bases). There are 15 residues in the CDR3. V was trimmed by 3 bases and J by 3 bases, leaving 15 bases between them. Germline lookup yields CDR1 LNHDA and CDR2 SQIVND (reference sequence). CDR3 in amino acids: CASSILAGLIYEQYF. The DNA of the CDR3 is TGTGCCAGTAGTATTCTCGCCGGACTGATCTACGAGCAGTACTTC.

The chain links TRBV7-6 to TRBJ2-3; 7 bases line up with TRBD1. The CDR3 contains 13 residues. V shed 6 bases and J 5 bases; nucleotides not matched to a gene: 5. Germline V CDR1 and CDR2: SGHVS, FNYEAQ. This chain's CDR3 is CASRGTVLDTQYF. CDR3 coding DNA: TGTGCCAGCAGGGGGACAGTTTTAGATACGCAGTATTTT.

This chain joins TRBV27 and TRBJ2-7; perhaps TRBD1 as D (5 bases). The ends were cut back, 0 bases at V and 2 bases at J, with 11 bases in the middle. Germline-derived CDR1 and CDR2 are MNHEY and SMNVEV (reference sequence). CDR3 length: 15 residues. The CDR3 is CASSLSGAPTYEQYF. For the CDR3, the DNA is TGTGCCAGCAGTTTATCTGGGGCGCCGACCTACGAGCAGTACTTC.

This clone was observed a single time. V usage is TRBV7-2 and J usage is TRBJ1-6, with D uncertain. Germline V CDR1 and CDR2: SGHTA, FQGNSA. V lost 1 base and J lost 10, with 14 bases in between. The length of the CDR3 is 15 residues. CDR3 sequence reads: CASSLEGRVLSPLHF. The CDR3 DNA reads TGTGCCAGCAGCTTAGAAGGTCGGGTTTTGTCACCCCTCCACTTT.

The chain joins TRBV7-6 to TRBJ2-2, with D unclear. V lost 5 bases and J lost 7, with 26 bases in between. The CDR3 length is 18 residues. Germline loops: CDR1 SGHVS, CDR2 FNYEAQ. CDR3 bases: TGTGCCAGCAGCCAGAAACGATTACAGACGGAGAAGGTCGGGGAGCTGTTTTTT. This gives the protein CASSQKRLQTEKVGELFF.

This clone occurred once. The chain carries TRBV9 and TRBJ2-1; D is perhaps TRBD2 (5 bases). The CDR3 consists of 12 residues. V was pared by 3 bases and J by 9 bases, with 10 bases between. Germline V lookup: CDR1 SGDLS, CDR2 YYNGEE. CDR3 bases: TGTGCCAGCAGCGCGCAGGAGGCTGAGCAGTTCTTC. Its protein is CASSAQEAEQFF.

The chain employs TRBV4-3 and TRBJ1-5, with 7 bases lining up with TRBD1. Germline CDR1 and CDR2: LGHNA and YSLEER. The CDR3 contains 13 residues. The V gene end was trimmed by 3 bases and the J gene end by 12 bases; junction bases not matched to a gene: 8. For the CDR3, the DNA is TGCGCCAGCAGCCAGGACCTACAGGGGAACCAGCATTTT. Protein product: CASSQDLQGNQHF.

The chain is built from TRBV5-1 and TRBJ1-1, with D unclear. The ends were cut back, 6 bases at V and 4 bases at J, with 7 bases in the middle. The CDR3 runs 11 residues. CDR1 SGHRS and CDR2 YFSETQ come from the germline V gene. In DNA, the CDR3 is TGCGCCAGCACCTGGGGCACTGAAGCTTTCTTT. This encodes CASTWGTEAFF.

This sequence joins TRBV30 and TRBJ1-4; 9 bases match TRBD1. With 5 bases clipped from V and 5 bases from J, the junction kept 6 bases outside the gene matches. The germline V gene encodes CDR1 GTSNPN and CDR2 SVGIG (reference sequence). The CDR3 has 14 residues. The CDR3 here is CAWDSGTGNEKLFF. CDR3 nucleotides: TGTGCCTGGGACTCCGGGACAGGGAATGAAAAACTGTTTTTT.